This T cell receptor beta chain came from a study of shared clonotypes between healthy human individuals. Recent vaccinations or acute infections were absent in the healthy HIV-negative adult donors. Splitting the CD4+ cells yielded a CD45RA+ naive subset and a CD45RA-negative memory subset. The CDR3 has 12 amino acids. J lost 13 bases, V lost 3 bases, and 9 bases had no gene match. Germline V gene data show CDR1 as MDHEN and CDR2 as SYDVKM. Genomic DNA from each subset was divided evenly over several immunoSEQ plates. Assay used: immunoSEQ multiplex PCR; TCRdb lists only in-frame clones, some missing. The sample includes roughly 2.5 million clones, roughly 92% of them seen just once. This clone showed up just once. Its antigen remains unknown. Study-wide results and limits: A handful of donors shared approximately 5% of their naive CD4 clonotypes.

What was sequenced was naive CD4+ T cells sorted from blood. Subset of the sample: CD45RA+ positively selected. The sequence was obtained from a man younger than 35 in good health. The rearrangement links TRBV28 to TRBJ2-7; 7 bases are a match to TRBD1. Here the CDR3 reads CASSLSGTVVYF. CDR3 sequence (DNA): TGTGCCAGCAGTTTGTCCGGGACAGTAGTTTACTTC.